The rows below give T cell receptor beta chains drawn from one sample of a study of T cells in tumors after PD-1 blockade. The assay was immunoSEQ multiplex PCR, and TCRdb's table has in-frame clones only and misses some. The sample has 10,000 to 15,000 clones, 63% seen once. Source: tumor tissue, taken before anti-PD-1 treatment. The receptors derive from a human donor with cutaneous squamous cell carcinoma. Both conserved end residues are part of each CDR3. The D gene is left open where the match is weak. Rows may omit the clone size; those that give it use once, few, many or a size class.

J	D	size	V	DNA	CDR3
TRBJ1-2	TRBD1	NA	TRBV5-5	TGTGCCAGCAGCTTGGGACAGGGTAACTATGGCTACACCTTC	CASSLGQGNYGYTF
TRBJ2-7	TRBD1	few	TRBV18	TGTGCCAGCTCCGAGGGACAGGGGGCTTCGGTCGAGCAGTACTTC	CASSEGQGASVEQYF
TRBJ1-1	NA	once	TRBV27	TGTGCCAGCAGTTTAAACTGGGGCTCCGTTGAAGCTTTCTTT	CASSLNWGSVEAFF
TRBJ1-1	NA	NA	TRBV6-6	TGTGCCAGCAGTTACCCCAGGGAGGAGGCTTTCTTT	CASSYPREEAFF
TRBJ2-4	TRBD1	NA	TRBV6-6	TGTGCCACCCTAGGACAGGGTCGATCCCGAAACATTCAGTACTTC	CATLGQGRSRNIQYF
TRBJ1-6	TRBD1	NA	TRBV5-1	TGCGCCAGCAGCAGGGGACAGCCTTCAAGCTCCTATAATTCACCCCTCCACTTT	CASSRGQPSSSYNSPLHF
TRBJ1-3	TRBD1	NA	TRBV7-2	TGTGCCAGCAGTGGACAGGGGCCAAGAAGGAATGGAAACACCATATATTTT	CASSGQGPRRNGNTIYF
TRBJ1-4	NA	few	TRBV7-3	TGTGAGGGGGAAAAACTGTTTTTT	CEGEKLFF
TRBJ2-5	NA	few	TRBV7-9	TGTGCCAGCAGCTTAAAGCAAGAGACCCAGTACTTC	CASSLKQETQYF
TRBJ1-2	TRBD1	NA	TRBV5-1	TGCGCCAGCAGCTTGGGACAGGGAGCGTACTTGGCTGGCTACACCTTC	CASSLGQGAYLAGYTF
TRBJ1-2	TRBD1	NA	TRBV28	TGTGCCAGCAGTTTTGATAATCGAGGGGGCGCCTATGGCTACACCTTC	CASSFDNRGGAYGYTF
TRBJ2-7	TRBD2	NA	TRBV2	TGTGCCAGCAGTGGACTAGCGGGGGGCTACGAGCAGTACTTC	CASSGLAGGYEQYF
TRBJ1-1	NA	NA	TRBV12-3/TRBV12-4	TGTGCCAGTACAATCGGGACCCTCGAAGCTTTCTTT	CASTIGTLEAFF
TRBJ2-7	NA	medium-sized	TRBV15	TGTGCCACCAGCAGTATACAGGGATCCTACGAGCAGTACTTC	CATSSIQGSYEQYF
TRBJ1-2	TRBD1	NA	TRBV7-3	TGTGCCAGCAGCCCTGGGACAGGGATAGATGGCTACACCTTC	CASSPGTGIDGYTF
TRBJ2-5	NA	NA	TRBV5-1	TGCGCCAGCAGCCAACAGGGCCAAGAGACCCAGTACTTC	CASSQQGQETQYF
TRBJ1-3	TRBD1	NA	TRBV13	TGTGCCAGCAGCACGGGACAGCACTCTGGAAACACCATATATTTT	CASSTGQHSGNTIYF
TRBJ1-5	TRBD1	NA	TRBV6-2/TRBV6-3	TGTGCCAGCAGTTACCAACGACAGGGTCAGCCCCAGCATTTT	CASSYQRQGQPQHF
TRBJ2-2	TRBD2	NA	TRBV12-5	TGTGCTAGTGGTTTGGTAACTAGCGGGGTAAGCGTCACCGGGGAGCTGTTTTTT	CASGLVTSGVSVTGELFF
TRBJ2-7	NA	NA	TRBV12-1	TGTGCCAGCAGCTTTGCCGACACCGGGACTCCCTACGAGCAGTACTTC	CASSFADTGTPYEQYF
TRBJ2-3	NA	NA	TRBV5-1	TGCGCCAGCAGCTTGATGATGCACACAGATACGCAGTATTTT	CASSLMMHTDTQYF
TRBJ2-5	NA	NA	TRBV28	TGTGCCAGCAGTTCACGACCTGAAGTGGGCCAAGAGACCCAGTACTTC	CASSSRPEVGQETQYF
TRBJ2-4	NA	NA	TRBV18	TGTGCCAGCTCACCTATCGGTGGGAGTCAGGACATTCAGTACTTC	CASSPIGGSQDIQYF
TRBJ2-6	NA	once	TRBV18	TGTGCCAGCTCGCATCGGGGACGGGAGAGCTCTGGGGCCAACGTCCTGACTTTC	CASSHRGRESSGANVLTF
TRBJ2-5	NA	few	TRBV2	TGTGCCAGCAGTGAAGGGGCAGCCGTTCGGGAGACCCAGTACTTC	CASSEGAAVRETQYF
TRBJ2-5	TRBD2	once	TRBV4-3	TGCGCCAGCAGCCAAGGACTAGCGGGAGGGGGACAAGAGACCCAGTACTTC	CASSQGLAGGGQETQYF
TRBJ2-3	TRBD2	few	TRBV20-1	TGCAGTGCTAGTGATAGCGGGGGGGCGGGTACGCAGTATTTT	CSASDSGGAGTQYF
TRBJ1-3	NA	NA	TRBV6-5	TGTGCCAGCAGGTCCTCCCCGGGGACTGGAAACACCATATATTTT	CASRSSPGTGNTIYF
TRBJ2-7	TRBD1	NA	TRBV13	TGTGCCAGCAGCTCGGGACAGCCAGCCTACGAGCAGTACTTC	CASSSGQPAYEQYF
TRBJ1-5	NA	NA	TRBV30	TGTGCCTGGAGTGTAGGGGGATATAGCAATCAGCCCCAGCATTTT	CAWSVGGYSNQPQHF
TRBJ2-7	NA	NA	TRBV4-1	TGCGCCAGCAGCCAACCTAGCGCCATTCAGTCCTACGAGCAGTACTTC	CASSQPSAIQSYEQYF
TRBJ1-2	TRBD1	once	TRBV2	TGTGCCAGCAGTTCATTCCCGGGACAGGGGATGGGCTATGGCTACACCTTC	CASSSFPGQGMGYGYTF
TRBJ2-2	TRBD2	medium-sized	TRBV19	TGTGCCAGTAATCCCCCGGCGGGGGAGGTCACCGGGGAGCTGTTTTTT	CASNPPAGEVTGELFF
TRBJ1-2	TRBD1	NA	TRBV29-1	TGCAGTGAACGCTCGGGGACAGGGGGTGGCTACACCTTC	CSERSGTGGGYTF
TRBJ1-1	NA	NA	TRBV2	TGTGCCAGCAAGGGTCTGGGTCCGAACACTGAAGCTTTCTTT	CASKGLGPNTEAFF
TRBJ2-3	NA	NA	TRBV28	TGTGCCAGCAACCTTTGGTCAGGGGGAGGGCCCTCAACAACGCAGTATTTT	CASNLWSGGGPSTTQYF
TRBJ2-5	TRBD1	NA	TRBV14	TGTGCCAGCAGCCGTAACAGGGGTCAAGAGACCCAGTACTTC	CASSRNRGQETQYF
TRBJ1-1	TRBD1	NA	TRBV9	TGTGCCAGCAGCGTCACAGGGGCTATGAACACTGAAGCTTTCTTT	CASSVTGAMNTEAFF
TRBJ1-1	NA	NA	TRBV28	TGTGCCAGCGAACCTTCAGTGGCCACTGAAGCTTTCTTT	CASEPSVATEAFF
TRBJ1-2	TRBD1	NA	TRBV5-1	TGCGCCAGCAGCTTAGGACAGGCCCTATATGGCTACACCTTC	CASSLGQALYGYTF
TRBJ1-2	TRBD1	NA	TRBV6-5	TGTGCCACCCGACTGACAGGGTCCTATGGCTACACCTTC	CATRLTGSYGYTF
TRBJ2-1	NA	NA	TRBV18	TGTGCCAGCTCACCACTTGGGGCCCAAGCGAGCTCCTACAATGAGCAGTTCTTC	CASSPLGAQASSYNEQFF
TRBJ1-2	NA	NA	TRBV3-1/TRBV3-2	TGTGCCAGCAGCCAGCTCATACACAGCAGTATCTATGGCTACACCTTC	CASSQLIHSSIYGYTF
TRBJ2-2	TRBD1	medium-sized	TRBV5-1	TGCGCCAGCAAGACGGGGGACAGGCAGATGGCCACCGGGGAGCTGTTTTTT	CASKTGDRQMATGELFF
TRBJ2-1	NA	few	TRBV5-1	TGCGCCAGCAGCTTGGCGGGGTGGGACAATGAGCAGTTCTTC	CASSLAGWDNEQFF
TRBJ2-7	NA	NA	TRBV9	TGTGCCAGCAGCCCCCGATCGAACCCGTACGAGCAGTACTTC	CASSPRSNPYEQYF
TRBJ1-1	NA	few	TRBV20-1	TGCAGTGCCTTTACCACCCCTGAAGCTTTCTTT	CSAFTTPEAFF
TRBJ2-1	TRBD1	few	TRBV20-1	TGCAGTGCCAGTTTGGGGCAGGGGGACAATGAGCAGTTCTTC	CSASLGQGDNEQFF
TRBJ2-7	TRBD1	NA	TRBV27	TGTGCCAGCTGGGGGCAGGGGGTCGAGCAGTACTTC	CASWGQGVEQYF
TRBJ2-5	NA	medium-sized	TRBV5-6	TGTGCCAGCAGCCGGAGACAGACCCAAGAGACCCAGTACTTC	CASSRRQTQETQYF
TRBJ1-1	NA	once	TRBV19	TGTGCCAGTACGAATGGGGTTCGGGGTGAAGCTTTCTTT	CASTNGVRGEAFF
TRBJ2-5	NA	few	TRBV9	TGTGCCAGCAGCGCCACCTGGATGGAAGAGACCCAGTACTTC	CASSATWMEETQYF
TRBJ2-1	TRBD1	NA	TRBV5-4	TGTGCCAGCAGCTTGGACAGGGGTCCCTACAATGAGCAGTTCTTC	CASSLDRGPYNEQFF
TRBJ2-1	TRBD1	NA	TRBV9	TGTGCCAGCAGCGTTAGGGACAGTGCCTACAATGAGCAGTTCTTC	CASSVRDSAYNEQFF